This TCR beta chain was recovered during a study of blood T cell repertoires in COVID-19. This clone came up once. The data were produced by immunoSEQ multiplex PCR, yet TCRdb's version contains in-frame clones alone and is incomplete. The table has around 260,000 clones, more than 65% seen once. Per germline, CDR1 SGDLS and CDR2 YYNGEE. V lost 3 bases and J lost 0; bases outside the gene matches: 5. The CDR3 runs to 16 residues. The source is a person between 65 and 79 years old with COVID-19, enrolled during active disease. The chain uses TRBV9 and TRBJ1-4; 7 nucleotides align to TRBD1. The source material was peripheral blood. CDR3: CASSAGTDTTNEKLFF. DNA of the CDR3: TGTGCCAGCAGCGCTGGGACAGACACAACTAATGAAAAACTGTTTTTT.